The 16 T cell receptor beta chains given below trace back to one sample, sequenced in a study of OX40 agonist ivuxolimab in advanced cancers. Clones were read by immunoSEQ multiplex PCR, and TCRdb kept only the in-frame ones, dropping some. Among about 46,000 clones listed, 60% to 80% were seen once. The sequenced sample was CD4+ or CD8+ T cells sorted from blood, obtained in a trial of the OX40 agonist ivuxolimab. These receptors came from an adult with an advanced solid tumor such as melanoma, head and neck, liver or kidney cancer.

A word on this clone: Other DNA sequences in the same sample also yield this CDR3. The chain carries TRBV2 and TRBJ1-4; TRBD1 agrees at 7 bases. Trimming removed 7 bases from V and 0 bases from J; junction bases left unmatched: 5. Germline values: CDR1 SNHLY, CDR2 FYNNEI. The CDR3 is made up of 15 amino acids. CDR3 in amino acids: CASTRQGATNEKLFF. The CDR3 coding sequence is TGTGCCAGCACCCGACAGGGCGCAACTAATGAAAAACTGTTTTTT.

In nucleotides, the CDR3 is TGTGCCAGCAGTTTAGCCCCTTGGGCAGGGTTGGGGGAGACCCAGTACTTC. Translating gives CASSLAPWAGLGETQYF. The rearrangement links TRBV28 to TRBJ2-5, with a possible D match to TRBD1 (5 bases). Germline V gene data show CDR1 as MDHEN and CDR2 as SYDVKM. Trimming removed 2 bases at V and 5 bases at J, with 21 bases between. The CDR3 is 17 residues long.

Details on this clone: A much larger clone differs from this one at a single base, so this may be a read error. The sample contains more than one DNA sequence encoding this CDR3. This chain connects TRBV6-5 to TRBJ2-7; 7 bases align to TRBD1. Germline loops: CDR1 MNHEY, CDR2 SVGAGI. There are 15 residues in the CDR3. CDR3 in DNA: TGTGCCAGTAGTTACGGGCAGGGGGTTGGATACGAGCAGTACTTC. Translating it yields CASSYGQGVGYEQYF.

The CDR3 reads CSVGSINQPQHF. The CDR3 DNA follows: TGCAGCGTTGGATCGATCAATCAGCCCCAGCATTTT. J is TRBJ1-5 and V is TRBV29-1; D is undetermined. The CDR3 runs 12 residues. Per germline, CDR1 SQVTM and CDR2 ANQGSEA. V lost 4 bases and J 3 bases, leaving 7 bases between the germline ends.

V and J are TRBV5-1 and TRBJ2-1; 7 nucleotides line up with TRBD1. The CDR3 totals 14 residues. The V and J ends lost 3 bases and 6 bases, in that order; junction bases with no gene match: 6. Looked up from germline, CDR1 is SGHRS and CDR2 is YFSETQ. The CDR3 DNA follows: TGCGCCAGCAGCTCTGGACAGGTAGGCAATGAGCAGTTCTTC. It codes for CASSSGQVGNEQFF.

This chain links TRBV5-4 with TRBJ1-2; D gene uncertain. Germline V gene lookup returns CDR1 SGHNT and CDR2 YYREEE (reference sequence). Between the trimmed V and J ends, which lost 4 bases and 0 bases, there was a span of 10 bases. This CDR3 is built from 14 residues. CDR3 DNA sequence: TGTGCCAGCAGCCGACCGGGGACTAACTATGGCTACACCTTC. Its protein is CASSRPGTNYGYTF.

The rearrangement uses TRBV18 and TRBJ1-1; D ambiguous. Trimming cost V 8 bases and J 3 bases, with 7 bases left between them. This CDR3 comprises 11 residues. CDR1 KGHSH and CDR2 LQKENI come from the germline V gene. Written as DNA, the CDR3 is TGTGCCAGCAACAGTTACACTGAAGCTTTCTTT. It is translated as CASNSYTEAFF.

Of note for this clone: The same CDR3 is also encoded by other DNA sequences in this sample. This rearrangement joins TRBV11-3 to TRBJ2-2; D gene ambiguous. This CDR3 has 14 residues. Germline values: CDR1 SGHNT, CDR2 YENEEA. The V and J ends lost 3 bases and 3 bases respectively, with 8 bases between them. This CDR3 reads CASSLLRDTGELFF. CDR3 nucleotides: TGTGCCAGCAGCTTGTTACGGGACACCGGGGAGCTGTTTTTT.

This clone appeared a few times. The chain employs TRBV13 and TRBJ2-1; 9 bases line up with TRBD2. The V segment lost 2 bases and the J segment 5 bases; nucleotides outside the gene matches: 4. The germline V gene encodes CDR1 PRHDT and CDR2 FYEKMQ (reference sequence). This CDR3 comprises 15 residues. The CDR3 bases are TGTGCCAGCAGCTTATTAGCGGGAGTGGACAATGAGCAGTTCTTC. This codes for CASSLLAGVDNEQFF.

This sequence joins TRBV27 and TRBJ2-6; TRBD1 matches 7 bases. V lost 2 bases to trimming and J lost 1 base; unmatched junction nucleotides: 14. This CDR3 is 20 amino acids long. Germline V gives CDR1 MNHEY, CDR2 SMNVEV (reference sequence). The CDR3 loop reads CASSLRWAGTAKSGANVLTF. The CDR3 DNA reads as TGTGCCAGCAGTTTACGGTGGGCCGGGACAGCCAAGTCTGGGGCCAACGTCCTGACTTTC.

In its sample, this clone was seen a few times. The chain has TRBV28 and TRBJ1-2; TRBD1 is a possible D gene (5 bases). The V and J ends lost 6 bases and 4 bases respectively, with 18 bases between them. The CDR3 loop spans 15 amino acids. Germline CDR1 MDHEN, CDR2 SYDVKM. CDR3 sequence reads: CASRPAGTVVYGYTF. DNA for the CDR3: TGTGCCAGCAGACCCGCCGGGACGGTCGTCTATGGCTACACCTTC.

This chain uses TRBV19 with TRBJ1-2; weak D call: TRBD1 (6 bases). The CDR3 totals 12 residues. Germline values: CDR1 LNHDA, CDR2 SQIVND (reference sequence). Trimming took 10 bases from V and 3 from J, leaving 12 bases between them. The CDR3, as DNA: TGTGCCACCACAGGGCTACACTATGGCTACACCTTC. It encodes CATTGLHYGYTF.

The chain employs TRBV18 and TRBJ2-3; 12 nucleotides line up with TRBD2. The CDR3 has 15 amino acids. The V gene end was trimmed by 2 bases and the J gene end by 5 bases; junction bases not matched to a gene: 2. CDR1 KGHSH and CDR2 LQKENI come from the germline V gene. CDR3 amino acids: CASSPTLAGGDTQYF. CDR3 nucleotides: TGTGCCAGCTCACCAACACTAGCGGGAGGAGATACGCAGTATTTT.

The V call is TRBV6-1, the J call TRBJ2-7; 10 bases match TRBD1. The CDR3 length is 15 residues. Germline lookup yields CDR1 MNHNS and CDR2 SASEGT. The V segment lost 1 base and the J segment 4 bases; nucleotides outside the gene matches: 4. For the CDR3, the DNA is TGTGCCAGCAGTGAAGGGACAGGGGGTATTTACGAGCAGTACTTC. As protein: CASSEGTGGIYEQYF.

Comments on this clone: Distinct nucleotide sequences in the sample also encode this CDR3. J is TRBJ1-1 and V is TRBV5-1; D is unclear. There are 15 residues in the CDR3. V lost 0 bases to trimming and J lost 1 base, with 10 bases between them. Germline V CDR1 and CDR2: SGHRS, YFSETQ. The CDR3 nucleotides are TGCGCCAGCAGCTTGGACGGAATATCGAACACTGAAGCTTTCTTT. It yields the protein CASSLDGISNTEAFF.

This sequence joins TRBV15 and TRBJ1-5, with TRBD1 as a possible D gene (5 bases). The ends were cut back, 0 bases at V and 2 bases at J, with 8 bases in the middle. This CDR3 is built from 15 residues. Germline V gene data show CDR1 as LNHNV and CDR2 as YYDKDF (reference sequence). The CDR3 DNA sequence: TGTGCCACCAGCAGAGATTGGGGGGGCAATCAGCCCCAGCATTTT. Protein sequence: CATSRDWGGNQPQHF.